The rows below give T cell receptor beta chains drawn from one sample of a study of control samples from healthy donors and cancer patients. Method: immunoSEQ multiplex PCR; TCRdb's copy keeps in-frame clones and lacks some. The data contain about 160,000 clones, roughly 95% of them singletons. Source material: blood. The receptors stem from a woman in her twenties or thirties in good health. CDR3s include the opening cysteine and the closing phenylalanine or tryptophan. The order of the fields is clone size, D gene, J gene, V gene, CDR3 DNA, CDR3 protein. The D gene is left open where the match is weak. Size values are once, few and many counts, or a class for expanded clones, and some rows have none.

>NA|TRBD2|TRBJ2-7|TRBV7-6
TGTGCCAGCAGCCAGGGACTAGCGGGGGGGCTCTCCTACGAGCAGTACTTC
CASSQGLAGGLSYEQYF
>NA|TRBD2|TRBJ2-2|TRBV27
TGTGCCAGCAGTTTGGTTCCAGCGGGGGGTGCGAACACCGGGGAGCTGTTTTTT
CASSLVPAGGANTGELFF
>NA|NA|TRBJ1-3|TRBV9
TGTGCCAGCAGCGTAGAGGCCCCAGGGTCAGGCGGAAACACCATATATTTT
CASSVEAPGSGGNTIYF
>NA|NA|TRBJ1-6|TRBV6-5
TGTGCCAGCAGTTACTCTCCGGGCGTAGGTTCACCCCTCCACTTT
CASSYSPGVGSPLHF
>NA|NA|TRBJ1-1|TRBV27
TGTGCCAGCAGTTTGGGGGCGGACTACTCGAACACTGAAGCTTTCTTT
CASSLGADYSNTEAFF
>NA|TRBD1|TRBJ2-1|TRBV7-6
TGTGCCAGCAGCTTGATAGAAGACAGGGGTAATGAGCAGTTCTTC
CASSLIEDRGNEQFF
>once|TRBD1|TRBJ1-3|TRBV6-1
TGTGCCAGCAGTGACCCGGGACAGGGAAGGTCTGGAAACACCATATATTTT
CASSDPGQGRSGNTIYF
>NA|TRBD2|TRBJ2-7|TRBV4-1
TGCGCCAGCAGCCAAAGGACTAGCGGGAGGACGAGCTCCTACGAGCAGTACTTC
CASSQRTSGRTSSYEQYF
>NA|NA|TRBJ1-1|TRBV28
TGTGCCAGCAGGCCACCCGGAGGGAGGAACACTGAAGCTTTCTTT
CASRPPGGRNTEAFF
>NA|NA|TRBJ2-1|TRBV27
TGTGCCAGCAGGCTTGTAGGTTACAATGAGCAGTTCTTC
CASRLVGYNEQFF
>NA|TRBD2|TRBJ2-3|TRBV30
TGTGCCTGGCAACCCGGGACTAGCAGGGGAAGGGATACGCAGTATTTT
CAWQPGTSRGRDTQYF
>NA|NA|TRBJ1-6|TRBV6-4
TGTGCCAGCAGTGACGGAGGTGGCCATTCACCCCTCCACTTT
CASSDGGGHSPLHF
>NA|NA|TRBJ1-2|TRBV14
TGTGCCAGCAGCCAAGGGCAGCTCTATGGCTACACCTTC
CASSQGQLYGYTF
>NA|NA|TRBJ1-2|TRBV18
TGTGCCAGCTCTGCTGGGCTACTGAGAGGCTATGGCTACACCTTC
CASSAGLLRGYGYTF
>NA|NA|TRBJ2-6|TRBV5-1
TGCGCCAGCAGCTTCGCAGGGTCAGCTGGGGCCAACGTCCTGACTTTC
CASSFAGSAGANVLTF
>NA|NA|TRBJ1-1|TRBV19
TGTGCCAGTAGCCGAGACCCGAACACTGAAGCTTTCTTT
CASSRDPNTEAFF
>NA|TRBD1|TRBJ1-2|TRBV18
TGTGCCAGCTCGCCCACAGGGGGCAGGATCGGCGGTGGCTACACCTTC
CASSPTGGRIGGGYTF
>NA|TRBD2|TRBJ2-1|TRBV5-4
TGTGCCAGCAGCATCGGGACTAGCGGGGGGGTAAGCACCTACAATGAGCAGTTCTTC
CASSIGTSGGVSTYNEQFF
>NA|NA|TRBJ2-1|TRBV10-3
TGTGCCATCAGTGACCCTCCGGGACGGGAGCAGTTCTTC
CAISDPPGREQFF
>NA|NA|TRBJ2-3|TRBV28
TGTGCCAGCAGTTCCCCCACAGATACGCAGTATTTT
CASSSPTDTQYF
>NA|NA|TRBJ1-4|TRBV30
TGTGCCTGGAGAGACCACGGGGCAACTAATGAAAAACTGTTTTTT
CAWRDHGATNEKLFF
>once|TRBD1|TRBJ1-5|TRBV28
TGTGCCAGCAGTTCCCAGGGACAGGAAAGGAATCAGCCCCAGCATTTT
CASSSQGQERNQPQHF
>NA|NA|TRBJ2-2|TRBV27
TGTGCCAGCAGTTTCCAGGGTGCGGTCTACACCGGGGAGCTGTTTTTT
CASSFQGAVYTGELFF
>NA|TRBD1|TRBJ1-2|TRBV28
TGTGCCAGCAGTTCAGGACAGGGCGTTTATGGCTACACCTTC
CASSSGQGVYGYTF
>NA|NA|TRBJ2-1|TRBV28
TGTGCCAGCAGTTGGCACAACTACAATGAGCAGTTCTTC
CASSWHNYNEQFF
>NA|NA|TRBJ1-5|TRBV7-2
TGTGCCAGCAGCCCGGGGCGGAGCAATCAGCCCCAGCATTTT
CASSPGRSNQPQHF
>NA|NA|TRBJ2-7|TRBV3-1/TRBV3-2
TGTGCCAGCAGCCAAGCAACCTACGAGCAGTACTTC
CASSQATYEQYF
>NA|NA|TRBJ1-6|TRBV9
TGTGCCAGCAGCGTCCAGAGCTCCTATAATTCACCCCTCCACTTT
CASSVQSSYNSPLHF
>NA|TRBD2|TRBJ2-5|TRBV3-1/TRBV3-2
TGTGCCAGCAGCCAGGGCGCAGGACTAGCCCGCGGAGAGACCCAGTACTTC
CASSQGAGLARGETQYF
>NA|TRBD1|TRBJ2-7|TRBV2
TGTGCCAGCAGCCCGGGACAGGGGGCTATTGAGCAGTACTTC
CASSPGQGAIEQYF
>NA|NA|TRBJ1-5|TRBV6-2/TRBV6-3
TGTGCCAGCAGTTACTCCACAGGGCTGGGGCAGCCCCAGCATTTT
CASSYSTGLGQPQHF